This T cell receptor beta chain was recovered during a study of T cells after yellow fever vaccination. Study-wide points: A large majority of primary-vaccination clones showed up again after the booster (under 98% CD4, roughly 91% CD8).

TCRdb reprocessed the 5' RACE reads with MiXCR, giving one entry per CDR3 protein. The sample consists of around 600,000 distinct CDR3 sequences, 9% to 15% of them appearing once. In regard to this clonotype: Its antigen is as yet unknown.

Germline V gene lookup returns CDR1 ENHRY and CDR2 SYGVKD. The J segment lost 5 bases and the V segment lost 6 bases, leaving 0 bases of the junction unmatched. CDR3 size: 13 residues. The clonotype was recovered from a young man who received the YFV17D yellow fever vaccine. This specimen consisted of PBMCs, obtained on the day of the yellow fever booster vaccination. The chain employs TRBV10-3 and TRBJ2-3; 12 bases match TRBD2. CDR3 sequence reads: CAIRGLAGDTQYF. The CDR3 DNA follows: TGTGCCATCAGGGGACTAGCGGGAGATACGCAGTATTTT.